The clone carrying this T cell receptor (beta chain) was seen only a few times. Its antigen is unidentified. The sample originates from a study of blood T cells in healthy people across ages. General study results and limits: The recorded TCR beta diversity per million T cells decreased in a roughly linear manner with age. A strong correlation between TCR beta diversity and naive T cell percentage was seen. Long-lived donors carried more naive CD4+ cells and greater diversity than aged donors.

A second PCR, run for about 7 to 11 cycles, used a sample-barcoded 5' primer plus a J-beta primer mix. Each CDR3 protein gets one entry after TCRdb re-called the 5' RACE reads with MiXCR. Counted here are hundreds of thousands of distinct CDR3 sequences, nearly 60% occurring once; the ten biggest clones make up roughly 20%. This receptor was taken from a man aged 25-45 years in good health. Sequencing was performed on blood.

In DNA form, the CDR3 reads TGCGCCAGCAGCTTGGAGGTCGGCTATGGCTACACCTTC. Translated: CASSLEVGYGYTF. The chain couples TRBV5-1 to TRBJ1-2, with D hard to call. Germline CDR1 and CDR2: SGHRS and YFSETQ. This CDR3 is built from 13 residues. Trimming took off 0 bases at V and 4 bases at J, with 7 bases between the two ends.